This entry is about one T cell receptor (beta chain). The source of the sample is a study of blood T cell repertoires in COVID-19. Study-wide background: The United States, Italy and Spain were the sources of the acute and convalescent COVID-19 samples. T cells, B-cell-depleted T cells, or PBMCs provided the cDNA or gDNA that served as material.

Seattle participants joined during active infection and were tracked over time. Per the original methods: Amplified reference gene primers provided the basis for estimating nucleated cell counts. Assay used: immunoSEQ multiplex PCR; TCRdb lists only in-frame clones, some missing. That table supplies the V and J calls and clone size; D and trimming were determined from the DNA. The sample lists roughly 410,000 clones, around 89% seen once, with approximately 1.5% in the top ten. This CDR3 is 13 amino acids long. V was cut by 7 bases and J by 0 bases, with 10 bases left in between. CDR1 is SGHAT, CDR2 FQNNGV, per germline.

The sequence was obtained from a woman between 35 and 50 years old with COVID-19, enrolled during active disease. J is TRBJ2-7 and V is TRBV11-2; D not resolved. The sample taken for sequencing was peripheral blood. The CDR3 sequence is CASTLHSSYEQYF. CDR3 coding DNA: TGTGCCAGCACCCTACACAGCTCCTACGAGCAGTACTTC.